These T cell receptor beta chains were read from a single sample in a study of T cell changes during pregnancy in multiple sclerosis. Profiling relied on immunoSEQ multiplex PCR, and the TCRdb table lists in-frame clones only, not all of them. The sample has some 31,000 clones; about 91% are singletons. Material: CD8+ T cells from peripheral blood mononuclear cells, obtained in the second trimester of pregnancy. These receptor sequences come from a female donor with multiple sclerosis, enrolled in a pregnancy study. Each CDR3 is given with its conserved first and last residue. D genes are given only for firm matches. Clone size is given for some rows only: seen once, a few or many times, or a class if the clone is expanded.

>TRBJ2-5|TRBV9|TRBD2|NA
CASSPGLAGTRETQYF
TGTGCCAGCAGCCCAGGACTAGCGGGAACCCGAGAGACCCAGTACTTC
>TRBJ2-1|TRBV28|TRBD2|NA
CAGGLAGSYNEQFF
TGTGCCGGAGGGTTAGCGGGAAGCTACAATGAGCAGTTCTTC
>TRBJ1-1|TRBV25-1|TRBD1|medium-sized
CATIQMTGPNTEAFF
TGTGCCACTATACAAATGACAGGGCCAAACACTGAAGCTTTCTTT
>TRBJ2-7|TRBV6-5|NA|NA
CASSYGSGPYEQYF
TGTGCCAGCAGTTACGGTAGCGGACCCTACGAGCAGTACTTC
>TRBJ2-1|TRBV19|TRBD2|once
CASTQTSAVYNEQFF
TGTGCCAGTACCCAAACTAGCGCTGTCTACAATGAGCAGTTCTTC
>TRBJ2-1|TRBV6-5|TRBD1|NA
CASSKRTGPYNEQFF
TGTGCCAGCAGTAAACGGACAGGGCCCTACAATGAGCAGTTCTTC
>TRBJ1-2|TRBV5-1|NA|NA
CASSLEGGAAYGYTF
TGCGCCAGCAGCTTGGAAGGAGGGGCGGCCTATGGCTACACCTTC
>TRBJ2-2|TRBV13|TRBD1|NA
CASSLVGTDNTGELFF
TGTGCCAGCAGCTTAGTAGGGACAGATAACACCGGGGAGCTGTTTTTT
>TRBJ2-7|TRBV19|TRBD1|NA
CASSIQGVPYEQYF
TGTGCCAGTAGTATTCAGGGGGTACCCTACGAGCAGTACTTC
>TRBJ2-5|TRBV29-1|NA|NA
CSVWTPVSETQYF
TGCAGCGTGTGGACACCCGTGTCGGAGACCCAGTACTTC
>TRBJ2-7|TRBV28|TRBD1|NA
CASGQGSSYEQYF
TGTGCCAGCGGACAGGGGAGCTCCTACGAGCAGTACTTC
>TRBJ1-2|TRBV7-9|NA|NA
CASSLFNYYGYTF
TGTGCCAGCAGCTTATTCAACTACTATGGCTACACCTTC
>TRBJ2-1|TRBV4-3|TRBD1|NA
CASSQKTGASSYNEQFF
TGCGCCAGCAGCCAGAAGACAGGGGCTAGTTCCTACAATGAGCAGTTCTTC
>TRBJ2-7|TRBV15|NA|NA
CATSRDRGLYEQYF
TGTGCCACCAGCAGAGATAGGGGACTCTACGAGCAGTACTTC
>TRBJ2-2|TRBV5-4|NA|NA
CASSLDLSNAGELFF
TGTGCCAGCAGCTTGGACTTATCGAATGCCGGGGAGCTGTTTTTT
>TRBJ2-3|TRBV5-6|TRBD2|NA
CASSSLAGETDTQYF
TGTGCCAGCAGCTCCCTAGCGGGAGAGACAGATACGCAGTATTTT
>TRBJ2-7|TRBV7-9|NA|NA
CASSPVAGNEQYF
TGTGCCAGCAGCCCCGTTGCGGGGAACGAGCAGTACTTC
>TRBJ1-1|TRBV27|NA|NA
CASSFGENTEAFF
TGTGCCAGCAGTTTCGGGGAGAACACTGAAGCTTTCTTT
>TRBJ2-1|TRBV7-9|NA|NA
CASSPKGGPNRNEQFF
TGTGCCAGCAGCCCCAAAGGAGGGCCAAATAGGAATGAGCAGTTCTTC
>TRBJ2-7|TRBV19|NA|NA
CASSMRPDGSYEQYF
TGTGCCAGTAGTATGAGGCCAGATGGGTCCTACGAGCAGTACTTC
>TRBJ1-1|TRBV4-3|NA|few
CASSQDVLGESNTEAFF
TGCGCCAGCAGCCAGGATGTCCTTGGGGAGTCGAACACTGAAGCTTTCTTT
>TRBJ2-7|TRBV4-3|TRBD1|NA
CASIRQGRYEQYF
TGCGCCAGCATAAGACAGGGCCGCTACGAGCAGTACTTC
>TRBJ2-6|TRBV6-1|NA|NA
CASISGPSGANVLTF
TGTGCCAGCATTTCTGGGCCCTCTGGGGCCAACGTCCTGACTTTC
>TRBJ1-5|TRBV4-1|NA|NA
CASSQEGGRISNQPQHF
TGCGCCAGCAGCCAAGAGGGGGGGCGGATTAGCAATCAGCCCCAGCATTTT
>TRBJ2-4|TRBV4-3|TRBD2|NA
CASSQDSGGAPGNIQYF
TGCGCCAGCAGCCAAGATAGCGGGGGGGCACCGGGAAACATTCAGTACTTC
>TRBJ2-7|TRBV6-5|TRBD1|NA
CASSPVDRLPYEQYF
TGTGCCAGCAGCCCGGTGGACAGGCTACCCTACGAGCAGTACTTC
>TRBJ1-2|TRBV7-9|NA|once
CASSFDPQTAGYYGYTF
TGTGCCAGCAGCTTTGATCCCCAGACAGCCGGCTACTATGGCTACACCTTC
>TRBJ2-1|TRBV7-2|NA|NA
CASSRSELPFSYNEQFF
TGTGCCAGCAGCCGCTCGGAGCTTCCTTTCTCCTACAATGAGCAGTTCTTC
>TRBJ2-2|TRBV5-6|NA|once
CASSFIPGELFF
TGTGCCAGCAGCTTTATCCCCGGGGAGCTGTTTTTT